This T cell receptor beta chain was identified in a study of cytomegalovirus exposure and HLA in healthy donors. It was with 60 Vbeta and 13 Jbeta primers that the PCR ran. Generated by immunoSEQ multiplex PCR, the TCRdb table keeps only in-frame clones and is missing some. Of 120,000 or so clones detected, around three quarters appear once; the ten largest clones hold around 3.5%. No record exists of this donor's CMV serostatus. V was clipped by 5 bases and J by 2 bases; unmatched bases: 14. The CDR3 extends over 18 amino acids. The germline V gene encodes CDR1 MNHEY and CDR2 SMNVEV (reference sequence).

This receptor was obtained from a human donor in good health. Sequencing was performed on PBMCs. The gene calls are TRBV27 and TRBJ1-5, with 8 bases identical to TRBD1. DNA for the CDR3: TGTGCCAGCAGTCCTACAGGGGGAAGGCCTTGGGGCAATCAGCCCCAGCATTTT. As protein: CASSPTGGRPWGNQPQHF.